This T cell receptor beta chain was obtained from a study of cytomegalovirus exposure and HLA in healthy donors. With regard to this clone: Its cognate antigen is unknown. The junction differs from germline at one of its ends, possibly a read error.

It was with 60 Vbeta and 13 Jbeta primers that the PCR ran. Produced via immunoSEQ multiplex PCR; TCRdb's table is partial and in-frame only. The repertoire holds about 190,000 clones, 80% to 90% seen once, with 1.3% in the top ten. CDR3 length: 14 residues. Per germline, CDR1 MNHEY and CDR2 SMNVEV (reference sequence). The study, taken as a whole, reports: It was assumed in the presence/absence analyses that sequencing depth was roughly uniform across donors. The authors reported that TCR beta sequences could predict HLA-A and HLA-B alleles. These predictions were accurate for most subjects in the first cohort. A later analysis linked a missense variant in DCLRE1C to the trimming of TCR beta V and J genes. Most TCR sequences were seen very rarely across donors, but some public TCRs occurred in many.

The sequence was collected from a man under 40 in good health and CMV-seronegative. V and J are TRBV27 and TRBJ1-5; the match to TRBD1 covers 7 bases. Input material: PBMCs. The CDR3 reads CASRNRGPYQLQHF. The CDR3 coding sequence is TGTGCCAGCAGAAACAGGGGCCCTTATCAGCTCCAGCATTTT.